Listed here is a single TCR beta chain. The target antigen is unknown. CDR1 and CDR2 (germline): SGHTA, FQGNSA. V lost 1 base, J lost 5 bases, and 14 bases lay in between. This CDR3 comprises 15 residues. Autologous stem cell transplantation was followed by relapse in every patient, and brentuximab vedotin exposure varied. Data came from immunoSEQ multiplex PCR; TCRdb stores just in-frame clones and leaves some out. The sample lists 35,000 to 50,000 clones, roughly 70% seen once, with 20% to 25% in the top ten. The data were obtained in a study of PD-1 blockade in classical Hodgkin lymphoma. General study results and limits: While CD8+ TCR diversity did not rise significantly by C4D1, CD4+ TCR diversity did. Newly diagnosed patients reportedly had lower baseline TCR diversity than healthy donors. Patients who began taking nivolumab under 1 year after ASCT were left out.

The chain uses TRBV7-2 and TRBJ1-1, with a weak D call TRBD1 (5 bases). The sequencing used peripheral blood mononuclear cells (PBMCs), collected at baseline. The receptor was derived from a human donor with classical Hodgkin lymphoma. The chain's CDR3 is CASSLGRLKGTEAFF. In DNA form, the CDR3 reads TGTGCCAGCAGCTTAGGTAGATTGAAGGGGACTGAAGCTTTCTTT. Based on the CDR3 plus reference TRBV7-2 and TRBJ1-1, the full variable domain is GAGVSQSPSNKVTEKGKDVELRCDPISGHTALYWYRQSLGQGLEFLIYFQGNSAPDKSGLPSDRFSAERTGGSVSTLTIQRTQQEDSAVYLCASSLGRLKGTEAFFGQGTRLTVV.